This T cell receptor (beta chain) was captured by sequencing in a study of blood T cell repertoires in COVID-19. The wider study: PBMCs, B-cell-depleted T cells, or T cells provided the cDNA or gDNA that made up the material.

Trimming took 2 bases from V and 0 from J, leaving 11 bases between them. The CDR3 is 16 residues long. CDR1 is SGHDN, CDR2 FVKESK, per germline. Clones were read by immunoSEQ multiplex PCR, and TCRdb kept only the in-frame ones, dropping some. This sample carries 95,000 or so clones, approximately 80% of them seen once, and the ten largest clones take about 24%. The V and J genes are TRBV14 and TRBJ1-3; TRBD1 is a possible D gene (6 bases). The TCR comes from a human donor in a cohort sampled during active COVID-19. The sequenced material came from peripheral blood. This CDR3 is CASSQLTGSSGNTIYF. CDR3 in DNA: TGTGCCAGCAGCCAACTAACAGGGAGCTCTGGAAACACCATATATTTT.